The next 9 T cell receptor beta chains were all read from a single sample in a study of patients and donors after allogeneic stem cell transplantation. TCRdb reprocessed the RT-PCR reads with MiXCR, giving one entry per CDR3 protein. The data hold approximately 160,000 distinct CDR3 sequences, with over 25% observed a single time. The sample was blood, either unsorted or a sorted T cell fraction (not recorded which). These receptors were taken from a human donor who was either an allogeneic HSCT recipient or a stem cell or donor lymphocyte infusion donor (not recorded which). It is not recorded whose cells these are; they may come from a transplant donor.

The chain has TRBV20-1 and TRBJ2-3, with TRBD2 identical over 9 bases. Germline V gives CDR1 DFQATT, CDR2 SNEGSKA (reference sequence). V shed 0 bases, J shed 11 bases, and the junction held 12 bases outside the gene matches. This CDR3 region has 15 residues. The CDR3 DNA reads TGCAGTGCTAGAGATCCGCGGGAGGGCCATCGCGGGCAGTATTTT. Translated: CSARDPREGHRGQYF.

This clonotype was found many times. The V call is TRBV5-1, the J call TRBJ1-2, with a weak D call TRBD1 (5 bases). The germline gives CDR1 SGHRS, CDR2 YFSETQ. V was pared by 0 bases and J by 3 bases, with 9 bases between. This CDR3 region has 14 residues. The CDR3 DNA follows: TGCGCCAGCAGCTTGGAGGGGTCGGACTATGGCTACACCTTC. It yields the protein CASSLEGSDYGYTF.

This rearrangement joins TRBV20-1 to TRBJ1-2; TRBD1 matches 10 bases. The CDR3 consists of 12 residues. V lost 6 bases and J lost 6; bases outside the gene matches: 4. Germline V CDR1 and CDR2: DFQATT, SNEGSKA (reference sequence). This CDR3 reads CSAYGTGDGYTF. Written as DNA, the CDR3 is TGCAGTGCCTACGGGACAGGGGATGGCTACACCTTC.

The chain links TRBV4-3 to TRBJ2-7; D not certain. Between the trimmed V and J ends, which lost 0 bases and 2 bases, there was a span of 8 bases. This CDR3 region has 14 residues. CDR1 and CDR2 (germline): LGHNA, YSLEER. The CDR3 loop reads CASSQEGGTYEQYF. CDR3 in DNA: TGCGCCAGCAGCCAAGAGGGCGGCACCTACGAGCAGTACTTC.

This clonotype was seen a few times. The chain links TRBV7-8 to TRBJ1-5; TRBD1 agrees at 8 bases. CDR1 and CDR2 from the germline V gene are SGHVS and FQNEAQ. The CDR3 consists of 17 residues. J lost 0 bases, V lost 5 bases, and 9 bases had no gene match. This CDR3 is CASSPRTGPYSNQPQHF. CDR3 nucleotide sequence: TGTGCCAGCAGCCCTCGGACAGGGCCCTATAGCAATCAGCCCCAGCATTTT. The variable domain in full, completed from reference TRBV7-8 and TRBJ1-5, reads GAGVSQSPRYKVAKRGQDVALRCDPISGHVSLFWYQQALGQGPEFLTYFQNEAQLDKSGLPSDRFFAERPEGSVSTLKIQRTQQEDSAVYLCASSPRTGPYSNQPQHFGDGTRLSIL.

This clonotype was observed a few times. The V call is TRBV29-1, the J call TRBJ1-4, with TRBD1 matching 9 bases. From germline, CDR1 is SQVTM and CDR2 ANQGSEA. This CDR3 has 16 amino acids. Trimming removed 1 base from V and 2 bases from J; junction bases left unmatched: 5. CDR3 DNA sequence: TGCAGCGTTGAAGGGGTTGGACAGGGGACTAATGAAAAACTGTTTTTT. Translated, it gives CSVEGVGQGTNEKLFF.

This clonotype was detected only a few times. The V gene is TRBV25-1, the J gene TRBJ1-1, with a tentative D call TRBD1 (5 bases). V was clipped by 1 base and J by 4 bases, with 16 bases between them. This CDR3 contains 16 residues. The germline V gene has CDR1 MGHDK and CDR2 SYGVNS. The CDR3 reads CASSEWERGYGTEAFF. The CDR3 bases are TGTGCCAGCAGTGAATGGGAAAGGGGATACGGCACTGAAGCTTTCTTT.

In this sample, this clonotype turned up once. The J gene is TRBJ2-1, the V gene TRBV7-9; 9 bases align to TRBD2. CDR3 size: 17 residues. Germline CDR1 is SEHNR and CDR2 is FQNEAQ (reference sequence). With 3 bases clipped from V and 5 bases from J, the junction kept 11 bases outside the gene matches. This chain's CDR3 is CASSFPGAGGGHNEQFF. The CDR3 region has the DNA TGTGCCAGCAGCTTCCCCGGTGCGGGAGGGGGGCACAATGAGCAGTTCTTC.

The CDR3 nucleotides read TGTGCCAGCAGTTTAGGTCACACAGGGGGCGAGCAGTACTTC. It specifies CASSLGHTGGEQYF. The V gene is TRBV27, the J gene TRBJ2-7; TRBD1 agrees at 8 bases. Germline V gene lookup returns CDR1 MNHEY and CDR2 SMNVEV (reference sequence). J gave up 6 bases and V 2 bases, and 6 bases lay outside the gene matches. The CDR3 spans 14 residues.